Presented here are 23 T cell receptor beta chains from one specimen sequenced in a study of early T cells in non-severe SARS-CoV-2 infection (dated by TCRdb to about 2021). The receptor library was made with 5' RACE. TCRdb lists the instrument as NextSeq 500. In-frame beta chains were kept once TCRdb had trimmed the public reads at Q25 with fastp and called clones with MiXCR. When rows share a CDR3 protein, they turn into one entry using the most common DNA and genes. Present in this sample are 20,000 to 25,000 distinct CDR3 sequences, 5.7% of which were seen just once. The top ten clonotypes cover roughly 14% of the sample. This sample comprised whole blood, obtained at baseline. These receptors originate from an adult who was a healthcare worker with PCR-confirmed SARS-CoV-2 infection or an uninfected control (not recorded which).

This clonotype was found a few times. The chain is built from TRBV9 and TRBJ2-2, with D possibly being TRBD1 or TRBD2 (6 bases each). This CDR3 is 15 amino acids long. The V end was cut by 0 bases, the J end by 5 bases, with 11 bases between. In germline, CDR1 is SGDLS, CDR2 YYNGEE. CDR3 in DNA: TGTGCCAGCAGCGTAGTAGGGGGGTCTACCGGGGAGCTGTTTTTT. The encoded protein is CASSVVGGSTGELFF.

This chain uses TRBV3-1 with TRBJ1-5; D might be TRBD1 (5 bases). Germline assignment: CDR1 LGHDT and CDR2 YNNKEL (reference sequence). Trimming removed 3 bases from V and 0 bases from J, with 9 bases in between. This CDR3 has 15 residues. CDR3 protein: CASSQGRHSNQPQHF. The DNA for the CDR3 is TGTGCCAGCAGCCAGGGACGTCATAGCAATCAGCCCCAGCATTTT.

This rearrangement joins TRBV12-3 or TRBV12-4 to TRBJ2-2, with TRBD1 as a possible D gene (6 bases). Trimming removed 0 bases at V and 4 bases at J, with 12 bases between. CDR3 length: 16 amino acids. The DNA of the CDR3 is TGTGCCAGCAGTTTAGCCCAGGGGTTTGGCACCGGGGAGCTGTTTTTT. This translates into CASSLAQGFGTGELFF.

There are many counts of this clonotype. J is TRBJ2-5 and V is TRBV7-3; unclear D gene. Germline CDR1 SGHTA, CDR2 FQGTGA. This CDR3 is 13 amino acids long. Trimming stripped 2 bases from V and 4 bases from J, with 8 bases between. CDR3 bases: TGTGCCAGCAGCTTATCGGTTCGAGAGACCCAGTACTTC. Translating gives CASSLSVRETQYF.

This clonotype was observed a few times. The J gene is TRBJ1-5, the V gene TRBV7-2; 8 bases map to TRBD1. Germline V gene lookup returns CDR1 SGHTA and CDR2 FQGNSA. V was clipped by 5 bases and J by 5 bases; unmatched bases: 2. The CDR3 covers 13 residues. CDR3 sequence: CASSPDRDQPQHF. In DNA, the CDR3 is TGTGCCAGCAGCCCGGACAGGGATCAGCCCCAGCATTTT.

The table lists this clonotype with many counts. The chain uses TRBV24-1 and TRBJ2-1, with D unclear. CDR1 is KGHDR, CDR2 SFDVKD, per germline. V lost 3 bases to trimming and J lost 5 bases, with 10 bases between them. This CDR3 has 14 amino acids. In DNA form, the CDR3 reads TGTGCCACCAGTGATCCGCGGCACAACAATGAGCAGTTCTTC. Translation gives CATSDPRHNNEQFF.

The sample holds a few counts of this clonotype. The CDR3 DNA reads TGCAGTGCTCCCAATCTCGGGGCGCGCCAAGAGACCCAGTACTTC. Protein sequence: CSAPNLGARQETQYF. The rearrangement links TRBV20-1 to TRBJ2-5; D is possibly TRBD1 or TRBD2 (5 bases each). V lost 5 bases to trimming and J lost 1 base, with 17 bases between them. CDR1 is DFQATT, CDR2 SNEGSKA, per germline (reference sequence). This CDR3 spans 15 amino acids.

Only a few counts were recorded for this clonotype. The J gene is TRBJ2-6, the V gene TRBV24-1, with D perhaps matching TRBD2 (5 bases). In germline, CDR1 is KGHDR, CDR2 SFDVKD. The CDR3 runs 16 residues. The V end lost 9 bases, the J end lost 0 bases, and 14 bases lay between the germline ends. The DNA for the CDR3 is TGTGCCACCTCCTTGGACTCATCCTCTGGGGCCAACGTCCTGACTTTC. Protein: CATSLDSSSGANVLTF.

This clonotype was seen ten or more times. The chain is built from TRBV29-1 and TRBJ1-6; perhaps TRBD1 as D (5 bases). This CDR3 is built from 13 residues. V lost 8 bases to trimming and J lost 2 bases, with 10 bases between them. From germline, CDR1 is SQVTM and CDR2 ANQGSEA. The CDR3 region has the DNA TGCAGCTGCAGGGCGACCTATAATTCACCCCTCCACTTT. This gives the protein CSCRATYNSPLHF.

This clonotype was detected only a few times. The chain couples TRBV6-2 or TRBV6-3 to TRBJ2-7, with TRBD1 matching over 7 bases. J lost 0 bases, V lost 7 bases, and 9 bases had no gene match. Germline CDR1 is MNHEY and CDR2 is SVGEGT. CDR3 length: 15 amino acids. This CDR3 reads CASNPGQEFSYEQYF. CDR3 nucleotide sequence: TGTGCCAGCAACCCTGGACAGGAGTTCTCCTACGAGCAGTACTTC.

The chain joins TRBV5-4 to TRBJ2-7, with TRBD2 as a possible D gene (6 bases). CDR1 SGHNT and CDR2 YYREEE come from the germline V gene (reference sequence). CDR3 length: 16 amino acids. Trimming stripped 0 bases from V and 0 bases from J, with 13 bases between. This CDR3 reads CASSLDAGPFSYEQYF. In DNA form, the CDR3 reads TGTGCCAGCAGCTTGGATGCGGGGCCTTTCTCCTACGAGCAGTACTTC.

The J gene is TRBJ2-5, the V gene TRBV24-1; D might be TRBD2 (5 bases). CDR1 KGHDR and CDR2 SFDVKD come from the germline V gene. V lost 4 bases and J 5 bases, leaving 22 bases between the germline ends. The length of the CDR3 is 17 residues. The CDR3 DNA follows: TGTGCCACCAGTGACCCCACCGGGGTTAGCAGGAGGGAGACCCAGTACTTC. It translates to CATSDPTGVSRRETQYF.

V is TRBV6-1 and J is TRBJ1-5; D is perhaps TRBD1 (6 bases). Germline V gives CDR1 MNHNS, CDR2 SASEGT. CDR3 length: 14 residues. Trimming shortened V by 9 bases and J by 2 bases, and 14 bases separated the two germline ends. CDR3 loop: CASHRARGNQPQHF. The DNA of the CDR3 is TGTGCCAGTCACAGGGCAAGAGGCAATCAGCCCCAGCATTTT.

This clonotype has only a few counts. V is TRBV20-1 and J is TRBJ2-7, with D possibly TRBD2 on 6 matching bases. The CDR3 runs 12 residues. Germline V gives CDR1 DFQATT, CDR2 SNEGSKA (reference sequence). V was pared by 5 bases and J by 4 bases, with 12 bases between. The CDR3 loop reads CSAGRERYEQYF. CDR3 sequence (DNA): TGCAGTGCTGGACGGGAGAGATACGAGCAGTACTTC.

There are many counts of this clonotype. The V gene is TRBV12-3 or TRBV12-4, the J gene TRBJ2-7; 8 bases match TRBD1. V gave up 4 bases and J gave up 2 bases; unmatched junction bases: 10. CDR3 size: 16 residues. CDR3 sequence reads: CASSSDRTGIAYEQYF. In nucleotides, the CDR3 is TGTGCCAGCAGTTCCGACCGGACAGGGATTGCCTACGAGCAGTACTTC.

This clonotype was seen many times. The rearrangement joins TRBV5-1 to TRBJ2-7; 7 bases agree with TRBD2. CDR1 is SGHRS, CDR2 YFSETQ, per germline. With V trimmed by 4 bases and J by 6 bases, 4 bases remained unmatched. There are 12 residues in the CDR3. This CDR3 is CASSEGLLEQYF. DNA for the CDR3: TGCGCCAGCAGCGAGGGACTACTCGAGCAGTACTTC. The whole variable domain, remainder taken from reference TRBV5-1 and TRBJ2-7, is KAGVTQTPRYLIKTRGQQVTLSCSPISGHRSVSWYQQTPGQGLQFLFEYFSETQRNKGNFPGRFSGRQFSNSRSEMNVSTLELGDSALYLCASSEGLLEQYFGPGTRLTVT.

This clonotype was recorded many times. V is TRBV19 and J is TRBJ2-5; a weak D match, TRBD1 (5 bases). This CDR3 has 15 residues. From germline, CDR1 is LNHDA and CDR2 SQIVND (reference sequence). With 3 bases removed from V and 6 bases from J, the gap between germline ends came to 17 bases. As DNA, the CDR3 is TGTGCCAGTAGTATTCCGGACACGGGTTTTCAGACCCAGTACTTC. Translating it yields CASSIPDTGFQTQYF. The full variable domain, with the rest looked up from reference TRBV19 and TRBJ2-5, is DGGITQSPKYLFRKEGQNVTLSCEQNLNHDAMYWYRQDPGQGLRLIYYSQIVNDFQKGDIAEGYSVSREKKESFPLTVTSAQKNPTAFYLCASSIPDTGFQTQYFGPGTRLLVL.

The chain combines TRBV12-3 or TRBV12-4 with TRBJ1-6, with TRBD1 matching over 7 bases. CDR3 length: 13 residues. V was pared by 6 bases and J by 7 bases, with 3 bases of the junction left unmatched. CDR3 amino acids: CASRPQGNSPLHF. In nucleotides, the CDR3 is TGTGCCAGCAGACCACAGGGGAATTCACCCCTCCACTTT.

This clonotype was counted at least ten times. This chain uses TRBV12-3 or TRBV12-4 with TRBJ2-2; 8 positions agree with TRBD1. CDR3 length equals 15 residues. V gave up 5 bases and J gave up 4 bases; unmatched junction bases: 6. The chain's CDR3 is CASSPDRAATGELFF. The CDR3 DNA reads TGTGCCAGCAGTCCGGACAGGGCGGCCACCGGGGAGCTGTTTTTT.

The CDR3 DNA sequence: TGTGCCAGCAGTTACAGCGGTAATGAGCAGTTCTTC. It is translated as CASSYSGNEQFF. The chain links TRBV6-5 to TRBJ2-1; possibly TRBD2 for D (5 bases). CDR3 length: 12 amino acids. In germline, CDR1 is MNHEY, CDR2 SVGAGI. V was shortened by 2 bases and J by 7 bases, with 6 bases between the two germline ends.

This clonotype is classed as medium-sized. The chain recombines TRBV29-1 with TRBJ1-1; possible D gene TRBD1, 5 bases. Trimming removed 3 bases at V and 5 bases at J, with 16 bases between. This CDR3 contains 14 residues. Germline assignment: CDR1 SQVTM and CDR2 ANQGSEA. CDR3 bases: TGCAGCGTTGAGAGGGGCGGAGAATGGACTGAAGCTTTCTTT. Translated: CSVERGGEWTEAFF.

This clonotype was seen ten or more times. CDR3 amino acids: CSARDPSEDTGELFF. The DNA of the CDR3 is TGCAGTGCTAGAGACCCTTCAGAGGACACCGGGGAGCTGTTTTTT. This sequence joins TRBV20-1 and TRBJ2-2; D is ambiguous. This CDR3 comprises 15 residues. The germline V gene encodes CDR1 DFQATT and CDR2 SNEGSKA (reference sequence). The V and J ends lost 0 bases and 3 bases respectively, with 11 bases between them.

This clonotype was detected many times. V usage is TRBV19 and J usage is TRBJ2-6, with D uncertain. Per the germline V gene, CDR1 is LNHDA and CDR2 is SQIVND (reference sequence). The CDR3 loop spans 16 amino acids. Trimming pared 2 bases from V and 0 bases from J, leaving 8 bases between. Here the CDR3 reads CASSITPDSGANVLTF. The CDR3 region has the DNA TGTGCCAGTAGTATAACTCCTGACTCTGGGGCCAACGTCCTGACTTTC.